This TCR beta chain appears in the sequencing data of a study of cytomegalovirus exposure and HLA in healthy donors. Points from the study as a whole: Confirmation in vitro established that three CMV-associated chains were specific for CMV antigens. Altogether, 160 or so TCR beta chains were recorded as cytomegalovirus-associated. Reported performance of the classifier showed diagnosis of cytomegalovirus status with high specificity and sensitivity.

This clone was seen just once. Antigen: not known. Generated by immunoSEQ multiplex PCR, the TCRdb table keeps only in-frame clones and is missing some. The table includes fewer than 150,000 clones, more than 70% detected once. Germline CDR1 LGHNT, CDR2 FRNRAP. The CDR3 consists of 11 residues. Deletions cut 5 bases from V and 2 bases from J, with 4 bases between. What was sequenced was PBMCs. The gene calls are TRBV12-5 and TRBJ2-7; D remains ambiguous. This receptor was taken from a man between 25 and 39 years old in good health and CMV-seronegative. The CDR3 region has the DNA TGTGCTAGTGGTCCTGCCTACGAGCAGTACTTC. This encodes CASGPAYEQYF. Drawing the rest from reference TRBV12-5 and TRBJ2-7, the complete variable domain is DARVTQTPRHKVTEMGQEVTMRCQPILGHNTVFWYRQTMMQGLELLAYFRNRAPLDDSGMPKDRFSAEMPDATLATLKIQPSEPRDSAVYFCASGPAYEQYFGPGTRLTVT.